Given below is one TCR beta chain in context. This sample is part of a study of patients and donors after allogeneic stem cell transplantation. TCRdb reprocessed the RT-PCR reads with MiXCR, giving one entry per CDR3 protein. The repertoire consists of approximately 200,000 distinct CDR3 sequences, with around two fifths occurring once and the leading ten covering 33%. The CDR3 contains 15 residues. V lost 8 bases and J lost 8, with 19 bases in between. Germline V gene lookup returns CDR1 MDHEN and CDR2 SYDVKM. Material for sequencing was blood, either unsorted or a sorted T cell fraction (not recorded which). The sequence was collected from a human donor who was either an allogeneic HSCT recipient or a stem cell or donor lymphocyte infusion donor (not recorded which). It is not recorded whose cells these are; they may come from a transplant donor. The chain is built from TRBV28 and TRBJ1-6; D is undetermined. This chain's CDR3 is CASQPLTGYDSPLHF. CDR3 sequence (DNA): TGTGCCAGCCAACCATTGACGGGGTATGATTCACCCCTCCACTTT.